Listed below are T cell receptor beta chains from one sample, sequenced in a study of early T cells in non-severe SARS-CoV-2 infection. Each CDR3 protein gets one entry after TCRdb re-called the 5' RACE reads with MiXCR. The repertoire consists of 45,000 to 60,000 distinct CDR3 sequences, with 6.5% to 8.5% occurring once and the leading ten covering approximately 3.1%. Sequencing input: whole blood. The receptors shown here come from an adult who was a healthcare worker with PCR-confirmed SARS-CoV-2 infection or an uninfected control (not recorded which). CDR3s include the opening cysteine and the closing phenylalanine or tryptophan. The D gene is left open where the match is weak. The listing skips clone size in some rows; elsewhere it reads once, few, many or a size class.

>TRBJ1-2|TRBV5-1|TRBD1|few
TGCGCCAGCAGCGGTGGACAGGGGGCTTCCCTAGCCTATGGCTACACCTTC
CASSGGQGASLAYGYTF
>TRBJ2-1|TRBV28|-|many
TGTGCCAGCAGTTCCTCCCCTGATGGGAGGGGGGAGTTCTTC
CASSSSPDGRGEFF
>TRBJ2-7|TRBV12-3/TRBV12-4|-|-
TGTGCCAGCAGCCTGGAAGTCTACGAGCAGTACTTC
CASSLEVYEQYF
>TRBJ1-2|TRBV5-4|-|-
TGTGCCAGCAGCCCCGGATCCGCTCAAGCCTATGGCTACACCTTC
CASSPGSAQAYGYTF
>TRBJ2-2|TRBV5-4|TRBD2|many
TGTGCCAGCAGCATGGGACTAGCGGGAGCTAGCACCGGGGAGCTGTTTTTT
CASSMGLAGASTGELFF
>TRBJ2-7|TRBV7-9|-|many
TGTGCCAGCGTCCGTGGGGCCTCCTACGAGCAGTACTTC
CASVRGASYEQYF
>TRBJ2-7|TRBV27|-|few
TGTGCCAGCAGTTTATCCGTACCCTACGAGCAGTACTTC
CASSLSVPYEQYF
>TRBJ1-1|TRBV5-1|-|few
TGCGCCAGCAGCTTGTTCGTCGACGGAATGAACACTGAAGCTTTCTTT
CASSLFVDGMNTEAFF
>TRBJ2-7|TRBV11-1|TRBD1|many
TGTGCCAGCAGCCCCTACAGGGGGCGGACCACCTACGAGCAGTACTTC
CASSPYRGRTTYEQYF
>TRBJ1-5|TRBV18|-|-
TGTGCCAGCTCACCTCAACTGACCAATCAGCCCCAGCATTTT
CASSPQLTNQPQHF
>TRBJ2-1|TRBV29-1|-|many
TGCAGCGGGAGAGGGAATGAGCAGTTCTTC
CSGRGNEQFF
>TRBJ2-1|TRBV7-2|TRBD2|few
TGTGCCAGCAGCTTAGGATCTCTAGCGGGAGTAGGTAATGAGCAGTTCTTC
CASSLGSLAGVGNEQFF
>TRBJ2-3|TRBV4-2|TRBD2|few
TGTGCCAGCAGCCAGCAGTACGGGAGGGGCACAGATACGCAGTATTTT
CASSQQYGRGTDTQYF
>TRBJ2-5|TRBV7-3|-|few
TGTGCCAGCAGCTTAACGGAATGGGAGACCCAGTACTTC
CASSLTEWETQYF